This paragraph reports one T cell receptor (beta chain). The CDR3 runs to 13 residues. Germline V gene lookup returns CDR1 SGHTA and CDR2 FQGTGA. V lost 5 bases, J lost 5 bases, and 10 bases lay in between. TCRdb's copy holds only in-frame clones and misses some; the assay was immunoSEQ multiplex PCR. The profile shows around 180,000 clones, more than 75% of them singletons. The data derive from a study of T cell responses to AZD1222 COVID-19 vaccine. The gene calls are TRBV7-3 and TRBJ2-1; D possibly uses TRBD1 or TRBD2 (5 bases each). The clonotype comes from an adult who received the AZD1222 COVID-19 vaccine. Sample: peripheral blood, taken 28 days after the second AZD1222 dose. The DNA for the CDR3 is TGTGCCAGCAGCATGGGACCAGACAATGAGCAGTTCTTC. Translating gives CASSMGPDNEQFF.